The next 17 T cell receptor beta chains were all read from a single sample in a study of cytomegalovirus exposure and HLA in healthy donors. A multiplex PCR was run with 60 Vbeta primers and 13 Jbeta primers. Profiling relied on immunoSEQ multiplex PCR, and the TCRdb table lists in-frame clones only, not all of them. The sample has more than 120,000 clones, approximately 79% seen once. Sequenced material: PBMCs. These TCRs come from a woman in her twenties or thirties in good health and CMV-seronegative.

V and J are TRBV14 and TRBJ2-2, with 7 bases aligning to TRBD1. Germline V gene lookup returns CDR1 SGHDN and CDR2 FVKESK. Trimming at V came to 7 bases and at J to 1 base, leaving 3 bases not matched to a gene. The CDR3 sequence is 14 residues long. The CDR3 spells CASKRGRNTGELFF. The CDR3 nucleotides read TGTGCCAGCAAGAGGGGGCGGAACACCGGGGAGCTGTTTTTT. Full variable domain (outside the CDR3, taken from reference TRBV14 and TRBJ2-2): EAGVTQFPSHSVIEKGQTVTLRCDPISGHDNLYWYRRVMGKEIKFLLHFVKESKQDESGMPNNRFLAERTGGTYSTLKVQPAELEDSGVYFCASKRGRNTGELFFGEGSRLTVL.

The V gene is TRBV6-1, the J gene TRBJ1-2, with 8 bases matching TRBD1. The CDR3 extends over 14 amino acids. V shed 6 bases, J shed 5 bases, and the junction held 8 bases outside the gene matches. In germline, CDR1 is MNHNS, CDR2 SASEGT. The CDR3 DNA follows: TGTGCCAGCAGCCGGACAGGGTTTGCTTATGGCTACACCTTC. Amino acids: CASSRTGFAYGYTF.

This rearrangement joins TRBV7-9 to TRBJ1-1; possibly TRBD1 for D (5 bases). Deletions cut 1 base from V and 10 bases from J, with 16 bases between. This CDR3 contains 14 residues. Germline CDR1 and CDR2: SEHNR and FQNEAQ (reference sequence). This chain's CDR3 is CASSLEWGLKGAFF. In DNA, the CDR3 is TGTGCCAGCAGCTTAGAATGGGGACTGAAAGGAGCTTTCTTT.

This chain connects TRBV29-1 to TRBJ2-5; 13 bases align to TRBD2. The CDR3 totals 14 residues. Germline-derived CDR1 and CDR2 are SQVTM and ANQGSEA. V dropped 7 bases and J dropped 0; count of bases not matched to a gene: 2. The CDR3 nucleotides are TGCAGCGCCGGGACTAGCGGGGACCAAGAGACCCAGTACTTC. It encodes CSAGTSGDQETQYF.

V gene TRBV7-9 combines with J gene TRBJ2-1, with TRBD2 identical over 7 bases. The CDR3 is made up of 12 amino acids. Trimming removed 1 base from V and 10 bases from J; junction bases left unmatched: 1. CDR1 and CDR2 from the germline V gene are SEHNR and FQNEAQ (reference sequence). Here the CDR3 reads CASSLGGGEQFF. DNA for the CDR3: TGTGCCAGCAGCTTAGGGGGGGGAGAGCAGTTCTTC.

This chain uses TRBV9 with TRBJ2-3, with a tentative D call TRBD2 (5 bases). Germline-derived CDR1 and CDR2 are SGDLS and YYNGEE. CDR3 length: 14 residues. V lost 0 bases and J 2 bases, leaving 7 bases between the germline ends. CDR3 loop: CASSVDGDTDTQYF. CDR3 nucleotide sequence: TGTGCCAGCAGCGTAGACGGGGACACAGATACGCAGTATTTT.

The chain is built from TRBV30 and TRBJ1-4, with a possible D match to TRBD1 (6 bases). V shed 0 bases and J shed 12 bases, with 17 bases lying between them. The CDR3 covers 14 residues. Germline V gives CDR1 GTSNPN, CDR2 SVGIG (reference sequence). Here the CDR3 reads CAWSVLRGRGQLFF. The CDR3 nucleotides read TGTGCCTGGAGTGTACTAAGGGGCAGGGGACAACTGTTTTTT.

This clone was counted a single time. The gene calls are TRBV5-8 and TRBJ2-3, with 8 bases fitting TRBD2. J was trimmed by 0 bases and V by 4 bases; bases with no gene match: 10. The germline V gene has CDR1 SGHTS and CDR2 YDEGEE. The CDR3 loop spans 17 amino acids. The CDR3 DNA is TGTGCCAGCAGCCCGGGGACTAGACGATTTAGCACAGATACGCAGTATTTT. It yields the protein CASSPGTRRFSTDTQYF. Filled out from reference TRBV5-8 and TRBJ2-3, the complete variable domain reads EAGVTQSPTHLIKTRGQQATLRCSPISGHTSVYWYQQALGLGLQFLLWYDEGEERNRGNFPPRFSGRQFPNYSSELNVNALELEDSALYLCASSPGTRRFSTDTQYFGPGTRLTVL.

The chain combines TRBV1 with TRBJ2-7; TRBD2 is the table's D call and was not checked against the DNA. TRBV1 is given as a pseudogene. There are 17 residues in the CDR3. The CDR3 DNA follows: TGCACCAGCAGTGACGCGGGGGGGCTGCTAAAACTTTACGAGCAGTACTTC. Its protein product is CTSSDAGGLLKLYEQYF.

The CDR3 region is CASSLVLGLVSLTDTQYF. For the CDR3, the DNA is TGTGCCAGCAGCTTAGTTCTAGGACTAGTATCCCTCACAGATACGCAGTATTTT. The chain uses TRBV7-8 and TRBJ2-3; the match to TRBD2 covers 7 bases. Germline V gene sequence: CDR1 SGHVS, CDR2 FQNEAQ. V shed 1 base and J 2 bases; nucleotides not matched to a gene: 12. The CDR3 is 18 residues long.

The chain links TRBV2 to TRBJ1-2, with 7 positions matching TRBD1. Germline assignment: CDR1 SNHLY and CDR2 FYNNEI. V trimming: 5 bases; J trimming: 1 base; junction bases outside the gene matches: 1. This CDR3 spans 13 amino acids. CDR3 coding DNA: TGTGCCAGCAGTCGGGACAGTAACTATGGCTACACCTTC. Its translation: CASSRDSNYGYTF.

The chain joins TRBV19 to TRBJ1-5, with a weak D call TRBD1 (6 bases). CDR1 and CDR2 from the germline V gene are LNHDA and SQIVND (reference sequence). V was pared by 6 bases and J by 4 bases, with 13 bases between. The CDR3 length is 14 residues. In DNA, the CDR3 is TGTGCCAGTAGGGGTGGACAGCGTAATCAGCCCCAGCATTTT. This sequence encodes CASRGGQRNQPQHF.

The chain uses TRBV19 and TRBJ2-1; the match to TRBD2 covers 11 bases. Germline V gene sequence: CDR1 LNHDA, CDR2 SQIVND (reference sequence). V gave up 5 bases and J gave up 9 bases; unmatched junction bases: 15. CDR3 length equals 17 residues. The CDR3 DNA sequence: TGTGCCAGTAGTTTTACTCCTTCCCTAGCGGGAGGCGGTGAGCAGTTCTTC. It is translated as CASSFTPSLAGGGEQFF.

DNA for the CDR3: TGCGCCAGCAGCCAAAGCTTAGCGGGGATTGTGTATGAGCAGTTCTTC. Its protein is CASSQSLAGIVYEQFF. This sequence joins TRBV4-3 and TRBJ2-1, with 8 nucleotides matching TRBD2. V was pared by 2 bases and J by 8 bases, with 11 bases of the junction left unmatched. Germline lookup yields CDR1 LGHNA and CDR2 YSLEER. CDR3 length: 16 residues.

The rearrangement links TRBV10-3 to TRBJ2-5, with TRBD1 as a possible D gene (5 bases). CDR1 and CDR2 from the germline V gene are ENHRY and SYGVKD. V was trimmed by 3 bases and J by 4 bases, leaving 15 bases between them. The CDR3 length is 15 residues. The CDR3 nucleotides are TGTGCCATCAGTGAAAATGGGGCAGATCGAGAGACCCAGTACTTC. Translated: CAISENGADRETQYF.

This chain uses TRBV25-1 with TRBJ1-6, with TRBD1 matching 7 bases. Germline V CDR1 and CDR2: MGHDK, SYGVNS. J lost 6 bases, V lost 9 bases, and 5 bases had no gene match. This CDR3 contains 13 residues. The chain's CDR3 is CASTDRSNSPLHF. DNA for the CDR3: TGTGCCAGTACGGACAGGAGTAATTCACCCCTCCACTTT.

This chain uses TRBV7-2 with TRBJ1-6; D is possibly TRBD1 (6 bases). Per germline, CDR1 SGHTA and CDR2 FQGNSA. With 5 bases removed from V and 6 bases from J, the gap between germline ends came to 17 bases. The CDR3 consists of 16 residues. The CDR3 here is CASSPPGGGGNSPLHF. Here the CDR3 DNA reads TGTGCCAGCAGCCCCCCTGGGGGGGGCGGTAATTCACCCCTCCACTTT.